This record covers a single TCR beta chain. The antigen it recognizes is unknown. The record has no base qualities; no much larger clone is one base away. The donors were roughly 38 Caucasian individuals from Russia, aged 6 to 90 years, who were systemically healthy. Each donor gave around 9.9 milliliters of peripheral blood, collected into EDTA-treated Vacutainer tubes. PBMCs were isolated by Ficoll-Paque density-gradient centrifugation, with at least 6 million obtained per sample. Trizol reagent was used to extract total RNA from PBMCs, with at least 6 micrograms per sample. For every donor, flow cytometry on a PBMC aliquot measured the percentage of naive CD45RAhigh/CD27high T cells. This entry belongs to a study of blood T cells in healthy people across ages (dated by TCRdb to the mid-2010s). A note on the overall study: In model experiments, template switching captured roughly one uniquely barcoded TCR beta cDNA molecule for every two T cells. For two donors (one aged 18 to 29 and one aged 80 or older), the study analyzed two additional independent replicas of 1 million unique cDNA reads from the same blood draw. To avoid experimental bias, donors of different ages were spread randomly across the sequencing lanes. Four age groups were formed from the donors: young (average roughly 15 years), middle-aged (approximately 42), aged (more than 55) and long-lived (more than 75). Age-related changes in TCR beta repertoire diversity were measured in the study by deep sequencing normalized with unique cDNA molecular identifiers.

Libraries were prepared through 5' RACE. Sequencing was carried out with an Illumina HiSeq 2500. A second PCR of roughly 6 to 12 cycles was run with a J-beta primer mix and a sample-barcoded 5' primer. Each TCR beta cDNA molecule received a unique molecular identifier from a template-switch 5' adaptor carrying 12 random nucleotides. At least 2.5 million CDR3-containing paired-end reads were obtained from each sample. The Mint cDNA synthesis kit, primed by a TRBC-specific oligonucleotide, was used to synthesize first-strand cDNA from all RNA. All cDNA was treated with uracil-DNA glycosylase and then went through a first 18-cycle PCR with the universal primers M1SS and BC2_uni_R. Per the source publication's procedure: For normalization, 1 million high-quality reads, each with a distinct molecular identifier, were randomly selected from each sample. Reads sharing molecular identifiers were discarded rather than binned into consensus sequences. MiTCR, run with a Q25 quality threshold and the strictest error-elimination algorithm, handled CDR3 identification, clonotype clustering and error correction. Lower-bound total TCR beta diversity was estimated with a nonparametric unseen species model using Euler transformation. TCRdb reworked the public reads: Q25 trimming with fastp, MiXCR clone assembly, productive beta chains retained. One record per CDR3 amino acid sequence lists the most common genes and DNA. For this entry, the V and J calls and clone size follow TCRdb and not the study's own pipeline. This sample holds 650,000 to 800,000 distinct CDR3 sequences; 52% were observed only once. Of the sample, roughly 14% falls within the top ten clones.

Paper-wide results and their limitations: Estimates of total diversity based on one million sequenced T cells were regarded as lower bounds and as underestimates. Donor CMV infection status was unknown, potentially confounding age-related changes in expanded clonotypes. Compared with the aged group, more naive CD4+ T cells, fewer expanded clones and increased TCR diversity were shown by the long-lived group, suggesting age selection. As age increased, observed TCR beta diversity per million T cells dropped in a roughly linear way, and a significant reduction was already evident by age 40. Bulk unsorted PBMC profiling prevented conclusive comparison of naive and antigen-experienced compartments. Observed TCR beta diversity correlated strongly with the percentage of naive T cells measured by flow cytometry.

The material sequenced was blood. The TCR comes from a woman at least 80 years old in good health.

The nucleotides read TGCAGTGCTCAGGACAGGGGGGCGACAGATACGCAGTATTTT. Its translation is CSAQDRGATDTQYF. The chain employs TRBV20-1 and TRBJ2-3, with 10 bases aligning to TRBD1. V is cut back by 5 bases and J by 3 bases, with 5 bases in the junction unmatched. CDR1 and CDR2 are read off the germline V gene (reference sequence) as DFQATT and SNEGSKA. The CDR3, from cysteine to phenylalanine, totals 14 residues. The CDR3 DNA has 42 bases and is translated from base 1.